The 30 T cell receptor beta chains below all came from one sample that was sequenced in a study of T cell responses to AZD1222 COVID-19 vaccine. TCRdb's table, derived via immunoSEQ multiplex PCR, lists solely in-frame clones and lacks some. The sample lists 150,000 to 200,000 clones; 85% to 95% were seen once. The sequencing used peripheral blood, collected on day 0 of AZD1222 vaccination. These receptors originate from an adult in good health.

The chain combines TRBV9 with TRBJ1-4; a weak D match, TRBD1 (5 bases). The germline V and J ends were trimmed by 3 bases and 4 bases, with 10 bases remaining between them. Germline-derived CDR1 and CDR2 are SGDLS and YYNGEE. The CDR3 loop spans 14 amino acids. CDR3 region: CASSADRNNEKLFF. The CDR3 nucleotides are TGTGCCAGCAGCGCAGACAGAAATAATGAAAAACTGTTTTTT.

This sequence joins TRBV6-4 and TRBJ2-1, with D unresolved. V was cut by 6 bases and J by 5 bases, with 14 bases left in between. The germline CDR1 and CDR2 sequences are MRHNA and SNTAGT. CDR3 size: 14 residues. As DNA, the CDR3 is TGTGCCAGCAGAGGGTCGTCGGAACACAATGAGCAGTTCTTC. Translating gives CASRGSSEHNEQFF.

The chain is built from TRBV21-1 and TRBJ2-5; no DNA check was done on the table's D call, TRBD2. TRBV21-1 has pseudogene status. CDR3 length equals 15 residues. The CDR3 coding sequence is TGTGCCAGCAGCAAAATCGGGAGTCAGGGAGAGACCCAGTACTTC. Translation gives CASSKIGSQGETQYF.

CDR3 amino acids: CASSLGTGWSPLHF. The CDR3, as DNA: TGTGCCAGCAGTTTGGGGACAGGGTGGTCACCCCTCCACTTT. The rearrangement joins TRBV28 to TRBJ1-6; 9 bases agree with TRBD1. Germline V gene data show CDR1 as MDHEN and CDR2 as SYDVKM. V gave up 3 bases and J gave up 10 bases; unmatched junction bases: 4. This CDR3 has 14 amino acids. Complete variable domain (other parts from reference TRBV28 and TRBJ1-6): DVKVTQSSRYLVKRTGEKVFLECVQDMDHENMFWYRQDPGLGLRLIYFSYDVKMKEKGDIPEGYSVSREKKERFSLILESASTNQTSMYLCASSLGTGWSPLHFGNGTRLTVT.

The chain recombines TRBV29-1 with TRBJ1-2; TRBD1 matches at 9 bases. CDR1 SQVTM and CDR2 ANQGSEA come from the germline V gene. This CDR3 spans 13 amino acids. The V gene end was trimmed by 5 bases and the J gene end by 4 bases; junction bases not matched to a gene: 5. The CDR3 DNA reads TGCAGCGTTTCAGGACAGGGGAGCTATGGCTACACCTTC. It translates to CSVSGQGSYGYTF. The whole variable domain, remainder taken from reference TRBV29-1 and TRBJ1-2, is SAVISQKPSRDICQRGTSLTIQCQVDSQVTMMFWYRQQPGQSLTLIATANQGSEATYESGFVIDKFPISRPNLTFSTLTVSNMSPEDSSIYLCSVSGQGSYGYTFGSGTRLTVV.

The chain links TRBV28 to TRBJ1-2; tentative D call: TRBD1 (5 bases). Trimming left V 2 bases short and J 7 bases short, with 14 bases between. Germline CDR1 reads MDHEN; CDR2 reads SYDVKM. This CDR3 has 14 residues. CDR3 nucleotides: TGTGCCAGCAGTTTACCAGGGCAGGTTTCTGGCTACACCTTC. This encodes CASSLPGQVSGYTF.

The gene calls are TRBV11-2 and TRBJ2-2; D might be TRBD2 (5 bases). The V gene lost 2 bases and the J gene lost 5 bases, with 9 bases spanning the gap. CDR1 is SGHAT, CDR2 FQNNGV, per germline. This CDR3 contains 14 residues. The CDR3: CASSLIRGTGELFF. CDR3 sequence (DNA): TGTGCCAGCAGCTTAATAAGAGGGACCGGGGAGCTGTTTTTT.

V gene TRBV2 combines with J gene TRBJ2-7; the D is unclear. Trimming left V 7 bases short and J 6 bases short, with 7 bases between. Germline V CDR1 and CDR2: SNHLY, FYNNEI. This CDR3 is built from 10 residues. This CDR3 reads CASTDTEQYF. DNA for the CDR3: TGTGCCAGCACAGACACCGAGCAGTACTTC.

V gene TRBV6-5 combines with J gene TRBJ2-3; no reliable D call. CDR1 and CDR2 from the germline V gene are MNHEY and SVGAGI. This CDR3 contains 16 residues. V was shortened by 0 bases and J by 2 bases, with 12 bases between the two germline ends. The CDR3, as DNA: TGTGCCAGCAGTTACTCTCGGCCTACCCTCACAGATACGCAGTATTTT. As protein: CASSYSRPTLTDTQYF.

This chain uses TRBV28 with TRBJ1-1, with D maybe TRBD1 (5 bases). Germline CDR1 reads MDHEN; CDR2 reads SYDVKM. V dropped 2 bases and J dropped 2 bases, with 18 bases sitting between them. CDR3 length: 17 amino acids. This chain's CDR3 is CASSLLGGVGANTEAFF. DNA of the CDR3: TGTGCCAGCAGTTTACTGGGGGGGGTGGGAGCAAACACTGAAGCTTTCTTT. Supplemented by reference TRBV28 and TRBJ1-1, the full variable domain reads DVKVTQSSRYLVKRTGEKVFLECVQDMDHENMFWYRQDPGLGLRLIYFSYDVKMKEKGDIPEGYSVSREKKERFSLILESASTNQTSMYLCASSLLGGVGANTEAFFGQGTRLTVV.

The CDR3 bases are TGTGCCAGTACTCCGGGACTAGCGCTTTACAATGAGCAGTTCTTC. The encoded protein is CASTPGLALYNEQFF. The rearrangement links TRBV19 to TRBJ2-1; 10 nucleotides align to TRBD2. This CDR3 comprises 15 residues. Germline-derived CDR1 and CDR2 are LNHDA and SQIVND (reference sequence). V dropped 7 bases and J dropped 4; count of bases not matched to a gene: 7.

The sample holds one count of this clone. The chain links TRBV5-6 to TRBJ2-7, with a possible D match to TRBD2 (6 bases). With 4 bases removed from V and 4 bases from J, the gap between germline ends came to 15 bases. The CDR3 consists of 14 residues. Looked up from germline, CDR1 is SGHDT and CDR2 is YYEEEE. This CDR3 reads CASSGTGTEYEQYF. DNA for the CDR3: TGTGCCAGCAGCGGGACCGGGACTGAATACGAGCAGTACTTC.

The chain employs TRBV19 and TRBJ2-7; the D gene is possibly TRBD2 (6 bases). There are 16 residues in the CDR3. Germline CDR1 and CDR2: LNHDA and SQIVND (reference sequence). Trimming shortened V by 5 bases and J by 2 bases, and 19 bases separated the two germline ends. The chain's CDR3 is CASSPTSSPSPYEQYF. The CDR3 region has the DNA TGTGCCAGTAGTCCGACTAGTTCTCCCAGCCCCTACGAGCAGTACTTC.

The chain combines TRBV6-5 with TRBJ1-4; TRBD1 matches 8 bases. V shed 3 bases and J 7 bases; nucleotides not matched to a gene: 4. Germline V gene sequence: CDR1 MNHEY, CDR2 SVGAGI. This CDR3 is 14 amino acids long. The CDR3 loop reads CASSYSQGGEKLFF. CDR3 coding DNA: TGTGCCAGCAGTTATTCACAGGGGGGTGAAAAACTGTTTTTT.

The chain uses TRBV9 and TRBJ2-7, with D possibly being TRBD1 or TRBD2 (6 bases each). The CDR3 consists of 14 residues. Germline CDR1 is SGDLS and CDR2 is YYNGEE. Trimming cost V 0 bases and J 5 bases, with 12 bases left between them. CDR3 sequence reads: CASSVDWGANEQYF. The CDR3 DNA reads TGTGCCAGCAGCGTAGATTGGGGGGCCAACGAGCAGTACTTC.

This chain links TRBV5-4 with TRBJ2-1; TRBD2 matches 14 bases. Germline V CDR1 and CDR2: SGHNT, YYREEE (reference sequence). This CDR3 region has 17 residues. The V segment lost 4 bases and the J segment 5 bases; nucleotides outside the gene matches: 8. The CDR3 region is CASSLGTSGGLNNEQFF. The CDR3 DNA sequence: TGTGCCAGCAGCCTAGGGACTAGCGGGGGACTAAACAATGAGCAGTTCTTC. The entire variable domain, with the rest obtained from reference TRBV5-4 and TRBJ2-1, is as follows: ETGVTQSPTHLIKTRGQQVTLRCSSQSGHNTVSWYQQALGQGPQFIFQYYREEENGRGNFPPRFSGLQFPNYSSELNVNALELDDSALYLCASSLGTSGGLNNEQFFGPGTRLTVL.

This chain uses TRBV28 with TRBJ2-7; D call uncertain. V was shortened by 10 bases and J by 1 base, with 11 bases between the two germline ends. The CDR3 length is 12 residues. Looked up from germline, CDR1 is MDHEN and CDR2 is SYDVKM. The chain's CDR3 is CAIKGLSYEQYF. The CDR3 DNA follows: TGTGCCATCAAAGGGCTTTCCTACGAGCAGTACTTC.

CDR3 DNA: TGTGCCAGCAACCGACAGGCGAACAATCAGCCCCAGCATTTT. Translation gives CASNRQANNQPQHF. The chain combines TRBV28 with TRBJ1-5; a weak D match, TRBD1 (6 bases). Germline CDR1 is MDHEN and CDR2 is SYDVKM. V shed 7 bases and J shed 3 bases, with 13 bases lying between them. The CDR3 extends over 14 amino acids.

J is TRBJ2-7 and V is TRBV7-6; no reliable D call. Between the trimmed V and J ends, which lost 5 bases and 0 bases, there was a span of 2 bases. Germline CDR1 and CDR2: SGHVS and FNYEAQ. The CDR3 extends over 11 amino acids. DNA of the CDR3: TGTGCCAGCAGCGACTCCTACGAGCAGTACTTC. Encoded protein: CASSDSYEQYF. The full variable domain, with the rest looked up from reference TRBV7-6 and TRBJ2-7, is GAGVSQSPRYKVTKRGQDVALRCDPISGHVSLYWYRQALGQGPEFLTYFNYEAQQDKSGLPNDRFSAERPEGSISTLTIQRTEQRDSAMYRCASSDSYEQYFGPGTRLTVT.

This chain links TRBV4-1 with TRBJ2-1; a weak D match, TRBD1 (5 bases). Germline lookup yields CDR1 MGHRA and CDR2 YSYEKL. The germline V and J ends were trimmed by 1 base and 1 base, with 8 bases remaining between them. The CDR3 is made up of 15 amino acids. The CDR3 coding sequence is TGCGCCAGCAGCCAAGTGGGGCAGTCCTACAATGAGCAGTTCTTC. It translates to CASSQVGQSYNEQFF.

CDR3 in amino acids: CASSKWRDRDEKLFF. The DNA of the CDR3 is TGTGCCAGTAGTAAGTGGCGGGACAGGGATGAAAAACTGTTTTTT. The chain couples TRBV19 to TRBJ1-4; 9 nucleotides line up with TRBD1. V trimming: 4 bases; J trimming: 6 bases; junction bases outside the gene matches: 6. In germline, CDR1 is LNHDA, CDR2 SQIVND (reference sequence). The CDR3 contains 15 residues.

The V call is TRBV28, the J call TRBJ1-3; D ambiguous. The CDR3 has 12 residues. V gave up 10 bases and J gave up 0 bases, with 7 bases separating them. The germline gives CDR1 MDHEN, CDR2 SYDVKM. The DNA of the CDR3 is TGTGCCACCAGCGACTCTGGAAACACCATATATTTT. Translating gives CATSDSGNTIYF.

The chain links TRBV10-3 to TRBJ2-3, with 8 bases identical to TRBD2. Germline values: CDR1 ENHRY, CDR2 SYGVKD. Losses at the gene ends were 5 bases for V and 2 bases for J; bases not matched to a gene: 12. This CDR3 is 17 amino acids long. CDR3 sequence (DNA): TGTGCCATCAGTACCGGGGGGGCTAGCGGTTCCACAGATACGCAGTATTTT. It yields the protein CAISTGGASGSTDTQYF.

The chain recombines TRBV3-1 (or the pseudogene TRBV3-2) with TRBJ1-2; 8 bases fit TRBD1. Unmatched junction bases numbered 11, after V lost 7 bases and J lost 4 bases. CDR1 is LGHDT and CDR2 is YNNKEL in the germline V gene (reference sequence). The CDR3 contains 15 residues. CDR3 bases: TGTGCCAGCACACGGTCGTCAGGGGGCGGCTATGGCTACACCTTC. Residues: CASTRSSGGGYGYTF.

This chain connects TRBV1 to TRBJ2-3; the table's D call of TRBD2 was not tested on the DNA. TRBV1 is labeled a pseudogene. The CDR3 runs 19 residues. This chain's CDR3 is CTSIRGKSGHTTHLHTQYF. As DNA, the CDR3 is TGCACCAGCATCCGGGGGAAGAGCGGGCATACCACACACCTACATACGCAGTATTTT.

The chain employs TRBV2 and TRBJ1-1; the D gene is possibly TRBD1 (6 bases). Germline CDR1 reads SNHLY; CDR2 reads FYNNEI. The CDR3 runs 15 residues. V lost 7 bases and J lost 2, with 17 bases in between. CDR3 nucleotides: TGTGCCAGCAAACCAACACGGGGGCTTAACACTGAAGCTTTCTTT. Translation gives CASKPTRGLNTEAFF. Complete variable domain (other parts from reference TRBV2 and TRBJ1-1): EPEVTQTPSHQVTQMGQEVILRCVPISNHLYFYWYRQILGQKVEFLVSFYNNEISEKSEIFDDQFSVERPDGSNFTLKIRSTKLEDSAMYFCASKPTRGLNTEAFFGQGTRLTVV.

V and J are TRBV19 and TRBJ2-7, with 11 bases that match TRBD1. CDR1 and CDR2 (germline): LNHDA, SQIVND (reference sequence). The J segment lost 7 bases and the V segment lost 6 bases, leaving 11 bases of the junction unmatched. The CDR3 has 15 residues. The CDR3 loop is CASSEWGTGGGEQYF. The CDR3 DNA follows: TGTGCCAGTAGCGAATGGGGGACAGGGGGAGGTGAGCAGTACTTC.

V usage is TRBV18 and J usage is TRBJ2-7; 11 nucleotides agree with TRBD2. This CDR3 contains 17 residues. Trimming took 2 bases from V and 3 from J; bases not matched to a gene: 9. CDR1 is KGHSH and CDR2 is LQKENI in the germline V gene. CDR3 residues: CASSPYGTSGIYYEQYF. The DNA for the CDR3 is TGTGCCAGCTCACCATACGGGACTAGCGGTATATACTACGAGCAGTACTTC.

This rearrangement joins TRBV4-1 to TRBJ2-7, with TRBD1 matching over 7 bases. Germline CDR1 is MGHRA and CDR2 is YSYEKL. J lost 3 bases, V lost 3 bases, and 8 bases had no gene match. The CDR3 contains 15 residues. The CDR3 loop is CASSHPGTAIYEQYF. DNA of the CDR3: TGCGCCAGCAGCCACCCCGGGACAGCGATCTACGAGCAGTACTTC.

The chain carries TRBV18 and TRBJ1-1; 8 nucleotides align to TRBD1. V gave up 5 bases and J gave up 0 bases; unmatched junction bases: 2. CDR3 length: 14 amino acids. The germline V gene has CDR1 KGHSH and CDR2 LQKENI. CDR3 sequence: CASSNRGLNTEAFF. The CDR3 DNA is TGTGCCAGCTCAAACAGGGGGTTGAACACTGAAGCTTTCTTT. Full variable domain (missing parts from reference TRBV18 and TRBJ1-1): NAGVMQNPRHLVRRRGQEARLRCSPMKGHSHVYWYRQLPEEGLKFMVYLQKENIIDESGMPKERFSAEFPKEGPSILRIQQVVRGDSAAYFCASSNRGLNTEAFFGQGTRLTVV.